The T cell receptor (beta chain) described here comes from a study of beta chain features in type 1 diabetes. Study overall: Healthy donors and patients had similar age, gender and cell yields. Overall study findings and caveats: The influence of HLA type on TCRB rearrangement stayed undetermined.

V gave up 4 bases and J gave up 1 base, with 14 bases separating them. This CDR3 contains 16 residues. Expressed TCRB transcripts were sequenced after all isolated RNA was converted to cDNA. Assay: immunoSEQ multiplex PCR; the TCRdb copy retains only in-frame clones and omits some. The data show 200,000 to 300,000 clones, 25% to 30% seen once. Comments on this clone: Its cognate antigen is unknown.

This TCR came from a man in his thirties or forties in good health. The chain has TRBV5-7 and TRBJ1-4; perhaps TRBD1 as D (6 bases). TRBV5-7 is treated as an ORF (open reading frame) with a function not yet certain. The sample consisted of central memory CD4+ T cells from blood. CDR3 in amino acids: CASSATGLGTNEKLFF. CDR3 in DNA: TGTGCCAGCAGCGCTACAGGGTTGGGAACTAATGAAAAACTGTTTTTT.